This record covers a single TCR beta chain. Its antigen is not identified. This CDR3 fails to terminate in the conserved phenylalanine or tryptophan, so it likely reflects a read error. No DNA is shown, since the ends of the CDR3 on it are uncertain; the CDR3 is the one TCRdb lists. Exclusions: uncontrolled infection, other autoimmune disease, pregnancy, lactation. Diagnosing involved the use of clinical symptoms, serum thyroxine and TRAb, thyroid ultrasound and orbital computed tomography. Researchers took RNA transcripts and amplified the TCR beta CDR3 regions from them. A set of HTBI primers served as the primers for a first-round RT-PCR of the TCR CDR3. Each CDR3 protein gets one entry after TCRdb re-called the multiplex PCR reads with MiXCR. The sample records about 500,000 distinct CDR3 sequences, over 45% being singletons. The CDR3 region is 10 residues in length, termini included. Germline CDR1 and CDR2: SGHTA and FQGNSA.

This entry belongs to a study of T cells in Graves' hyperthyroidism and ophthalmopathy. General study findings and limits: Stable hyperthyroidism was separated from ophthalmopathy by a model based on 13 V-J features. Progression to ophthalmopathy was predicted a median of roughly 6.6 months early.

Sequencing input: peripheral blood or thyroid tissue (not recorded which). This TCR was recovered from an adult woman with Graves' disease, either hyperthyroidism or ophthalmopathy (not recorded which). This chain joins TRBV7-2 and TRBJ1-1; the table's D call TRBD1 went unverified against the DNA. The CDR3: CASSSGQGTS.